This T cell receptor beta chain was found in a study of response to subunit inactivated influenza vaccine. Findings and limits, study-wide: A suggestion made by the authors is that each seasonal influenza vaccination recruits few new T cells.

Of note for this clonotype: Its specificity is unknown.

One entry per CDR3 protein, called by TCRdb with MiXCR from the RT-PCR reads. Here the sample spans some 540,000 distinct CDR3 sequences, around 21% being singletons. These data are also associated with another study on T cells expressing NK-cell markers. That paper adds: In generating TCR beta cDNA, 5'RACE template switching with UMIs was used. Researchers got TCR beta repertoires out of sorted CD3+CD56+NKG2C+, CD3+CD56+NKG2C- and CD3+CD56-NKG2C+ T cells. In about six donors, dominant CD3+CD56+NKG2C+ clones formed roughly 1.0-7.5% of CD8+ cells. Whether expanded NKG2C+ T cell clones were HCMV specific stayed uncertain.

Specimen: CD4+ T cells sorted from PBMCs, collected 12 days after vaccination. This sequence originates from a man in his fifties or sixties who received an inactivated influenza vaccine.

CDR3 DNA: TGTGCCAGCAGCGAAGGGTTCGGGCAGTACTTC. The encoded protein is CASSEGFGQYF. The chain joins TRBV25-1 to TRBJ2-7, with D unresolved. Germline CDR1 is MGHDK and CDR2 is SYGVNS. V was clipped by 6 bases and J by 9 bases, with 12 bases between them. The CDR3 runs 11 residues.